This T cell receptor beta chain derives from a study of identical twins. This clonotype was seen many times. MiXCR, run by TCRdb on the 5' RACE reads, gives a single entry per CDR3 protein. In the table there are 200,000 to 250,000 distinct CDR3 sequences, about 7% of which are singletons. Germline values: CDR1 DFQATT, CDR2 SNEGSKA (reference sequence). The CDR3 covers 17 residues. After removal of 0 bases from V and 3 bases from J, the junction contained 7 bases not matched to a gene. The sample was also linked to a second study, of yellow fever vaccine responses in identical twins.

The chain links TRBV20-1 to TRBJ1-5, with 11 nucleotides matching TRBD1. Sequenced sample: memory (CD45RO+) T cells sorted from blood. The TCR was taken from a woman aged 18-29 years in good health. For the CDR3, the DNA is TGCAGTGCTAGAGATCCCGGACAGGGGGCGTTCAATCAGCCCCAGCATTTT. Translated: CSARDPGQGAFNQPQHF.